The rows below give T cell receptor beta chains drawn from one sample of a study of cytomegalovirus exposure and HLA in healthy donors. The method was immunoSEQ multiplex PCR; TCRdb's version includes in-frame clones alone and lacks a portion of them. The table shows roughly 290,000 clones, with about 90% occurring only once. The sequencing input was PBMCs. The receptors were gathered from a woman in her late teens or twenties in good health and CMV-seronegative. Both conserved end residues are part of each CDR3. D genes are given only for firm matches. Some rows have no size entry. The others give once, few or many, or a class for an expanded clone.

J: TRBJ1-4
V: TRBV6-1
D: TRBD1
size: -
DNA: TGTGCCAGCAGTTATGGGACAGGGCCCGAAAAACTGTTTTTT
CDR3: CASSYGTGPEKLFF

J: TRBJ2-7
V: TRBV27
D: TRBD2
size: few
DNA: TGTGCCAGCAGTTTGGAAGGACTAGCACCGATGGGCTACGAGCAGTACTTC
CDR3: CASSLEGLAPMGYEQYF

J: TRBJ1-4
V: TRBV6-1
D: TRBD1
size: -
DNA: TGTGCCAGCAGAGCCGGGACAGGGGGGGAAAAACTGTTTTTT
CDR3: CASRAGTGGEKLFF

J: TRBJ1-1
V: TRBV19
D: -
size: -
DNA: TGTGCCAGTAGCCACCCCGCGGGACCACTCACTGAAGCTTTCTTT
CDR3: CASSHPAGPLTEAFF

J: TRBJ2-1
V: TRBV20-1
D: -
size: -
DNA: TGCAGTGCTAGAGGAGGTGAGCAGTTCTTC
CDR3: CSARGGEQFF

J: TRBJ1-6
V: TRBV9
D: -
size: -
DNA: TGTGCCAGCAGCCTTAGTAGCAGCGCCTCCTATAATTCACCCCTCCACTTT
CDR3: CASSLSSSASYNSPLHF

J: TRBJ1-1
V: TRBV7-9
D: -
size: few
DNA: TGTGCCAGCAGCTTAGTAGCGAACACTGAAGCTTTCTTT
CDR3: CASSLVANTEAFF

J: TRBJ2-7
V: TRBV2
D: TRBD2
size: -
DNA: TGTGCCAGCAGTCAAAGCGGGGGGGCGGTCTGGCAGTACTTC
CDR3: CASSQSGGAVWQYF

J: TRBJ1-1
V: TRBV5-1
D: TRBD1
size: -
DNA: TGCGCCAGCAGTATGGGACAGATGAACACTGAAGCTTTCTTT
CDR3: CASSMGQMNTEAFF

J: TRBJ1-1
V: TRBV7-9
D: -
size: few
DNA: TGTGCCAGCAGCTTAACAGGGAACACTGAAGCTTTCTTT
CDR3: CASSLTGNTEAFF

J: TRBJ2-7
V: TRBV5-4
D: TRBD1
size: -
DNA: TGTGCCAGCAGCCCGGACAGGGCCTTCCTTTATAAGGAGCAGTACTTC
CDR3: CASSPDRAFLYKEQYF

J: TRBJ1-2
V: TRBV6-1
D: -
size: once
DNA: TGTGCCAGCAGTGAATACTCGAGCTATGGCTACACCTTC
CDR3: CASSEYSSYGYTF

J: TRBJ1-3
V: TRBV7-8
D: -
size: -
DNA: TGTGCCAGCAGCCCCCTAGTAGAGGACTCTGGAAACACCATATATTTT
CDR3: CASSPLVEDSGNTIYF

J: TRBJ2-5
V: TRBV5-1
D: TRBD2
size: few
DNA: TGCGCCAGCATCATAGGGACTAACCCTGCGGAGACCCAGTACTTC
CDR3: CASIIGTNPAETQYF

J: TRBJ1-4
V: TRBV11-2
D: TRBD1
size: -
DNA: TGTGCCAGCAGCCGGACAGGTACCGACGAAAAACTGTTTTTT
CDR3: CASSRTGTDEKLFF

J: TRBJ2-3
V: TRBV10-3
D: TRBD2
size: -
DNA: TGTGCCATCAGTGAGACGGATGGTAGCGGGGGGAACTCAGATACGCAGTATTTT
CDR3: CAISETDGSGGNSDTQYF

J: TRBJ1-5
V: TRBV2
D: -
size: -
DNA: TGTGCCAGCAGTGAGGAGGGAAGCAATCAGCCCCAGCATTTT
CDR3: CASSEEGSNQPQHF

J: TRBJ2-1
V: TRBV6-1
D: TRBD2
size: -
DNA: TGTGCCAGCACAGGACTAGCCGGTGAGCAGTTCTTC
CDR3: CASTGLAGEQFF

J: TRBJ1-6
V: TRBV9
D: -
size: once
DNA: TGTGCCAGCAGTGTCCTCGCCGGGGTTAATTCACCCCTCCACTTT
CDR3: CASSVLAGVNSPLHF

J: TRBJ1-5
V: TRBV19
D: -
size: -
DNA: TGTGCCAGTAGTATAGCGAGGGAACGCCGGCCCCAGCATTTT
CDR3: CASSIARERRPQHF

J: TRBJ1-1
V: TRBV30
D: TRBD1
size: -
DNA: TGTGCCTGGACCAGACAGGGTCGAACTGAAGCTTTCTTT
CDR3: CAWTRQGRTEAFF

J: TRBJ2-5
V: TRBV2
D: TRBD1
size: -
DNA: TGTGCCAGCACCACAACAGGGACAGTATACGAGACCCAGTACTTC
CDR3: CASTTTGTVYETQYF

J: TRBJ2-2
V: TRBV9
D: -
size: -
DNA: TGTGCCAGCAGCCCCCAGCAGGGGGGAACGAACACCGGGGAGCTGTTTTTT
CDR3: CASSPQQGGTNTGELFF

J: TRBJ2-7
V: TRBV19
D: -
size: -
DNA: TGTGCCAGTAGTATTATTAGCGACTCCTACGAGCAGTACTTC
CDR3: CASSIISDSYEQYF

J: TRBJ2-1
V: TRBV6-6
D: TRBD1
size: -
DNA: TGTGCCAGCAATACCCGACAGGGATCCTACAATGAGCAGTTCTTC
CDR3: CASNTRQGSYNEQFF

J: TRBJ1-5
V: TRBV5-1
D: TRBD1
size: -
DNA: TGCGCCAGCAGCTTTAAAGGGGGCGATCAGCCCCAGCATTTT
CDR3: CASSFKGGDQPQHF

J: TRBJ1-4
V: TRBV29-1
D: -
size: -
DNA: TGCAGCGTAAAGGGACTAATGAATGAAAAACTGTTTTTT
CDR3: CSVKGLMNEKLFF

J: TRBJ1-1
V: TRBV10-3
D: -
size: once
DNA: TGTGCCATCAGTGAGTCAGGTCAGGGAGAAGCTTTCTTT
CDR3: CAISESGQGEAFF

J: TRBJ2-1
V: TRBV9
D: TRBD2
size: -
DNA: TGTGCCAGCAGCGCCGCGGGGACTAGCTACAATGAGCAGTTCTTC
CDR3: CASSAAGTSYNEQFF

J: TRBJ1-6
V: TRBV6-5
D: TRBD1
size: -
DNA: TGTGCCGCACGAGGGGGCAACGCACCCCTCCACTTT
CDR3: CAARGGNAPLHF

J: TRBJ1-5
V: TRBV30
D: -
size: -
DNA: TGTGCCTGGAGTGTGCTCTTCGGTCAGCCCCAGCATTTT
CDR3: CAWSVLFGQPQHF

J: TRBJ2-1
V: TRBV7-8
D: TRBD2
size: -
DNA: TGTGCCAGCAGCTTAAGCCCCGGGACTAGCGGGGGGGCCGGGTATGAGCAGTTCTTC
CDR3: CASSLSPGTSGGAGYEQFF

J: TRBJ2-7
V: TRBV7-2
D: TRBD2
size: -
DNA: TGTGCCAGCAGCTTAGCCCGGACTAGCGGGGGGAGCTCCTACGAGCAGTACTTC
CDR3: CASSLARTSGGSSYEQYF

J: TRBJ2-4
V: TRBV11-1
D: -
size: -
DNA: TGTGCCAGCAGCTTCCTACCGGACATTCAGTACTTC
CDR3: CASSFLPDIQYF

J: TRBJ2-1
V: TRBV5-1
D: -
size: -
DNA: TGCGCCAGCAGTGAGAGGGGGGGGTACAATGAGCAGTTCTTC
CDR3: CASSERGGYNEQFF

J: TRBJ2-3
V: TRBV10-3
D: -
size: -
DNA: TGTGCCATCAGTGAGTCCGGACGGGACAAGCAGTATTTT
CDR3: CAISESGRDKQYF

J: TRBJ1-2
V: TRBV27
D: -
size: few
DNA: TGTGCCAGCAGTTACGTTGGATCAGGCTATGGCTACACCTTC
CDR3: CASSYVGSGYGYTF

J: TRBJ1-1
V: TRBV25-1
D: TRBD1
size: -
DNA: TGTGCCAGCAGTAAGGGGGCGAACACTGAAGCTTTCTTT
CDR3: CASSKGANTEAFF

J: TRBJ1-2
V: TRBV7-3
D: TRBD1
size: -
DNA: TGTGCCAGCAGCCAGGCCCCGATGACAGGGCTCTATGGCTACACCTTC
CDR3: CASSQAPMTGLYGYTF

J: TRBJ2-5
V: TRBV5-1
D: TRBD2
size: -
DNA: TGCGCCACCAGCGGGGGGACGCAAGAGACCCAGTACTTC
CDR3: CATSGGTQETQYF

J: TRBJ1-1
V: TRBV7-9
D: TRBD1
size: once
DNA: TGTTCCAGCAGCTCGGGACAGGGGGTGAACACTGAAGCTTTCTTT
CDR3: CSSSSGQGVNTEAFF